This T cell receptor beta chain was captured by sequencing in a study of cytomegalovirus exposure and HLA in healthy donors. Study results and caveats: It was reported in a later analysis that an Asian-associated ancestry cluster showed fewer N-insertions than the 666-donor mean.

Germline loops: CDR1 MNHEY, CDR2 SVGAGI. The CDR3 contains 14 residues. Of note for this clone: Antigen: not known.

PCR was performed using 60 Vbeta and 13 Jbeta primers. The data were produced by immunoSEQ multiplex PCR, yet TCRdb's version contains in-frame clones alone and is incomplete. The data show about 97,000 clones, with 65% to 85% seen just once and about 10% held by the top ten. Each donor was nominally healthy when sampled (though unrecorded immune exposures were likely). The sequenced sample consisted of PBMCs. The source of this sequence is a man aged 45-65 years in good health and CMV-seronegative. The rearrangement uses TRBV6-5 and TRBJ2-5, with 7 bases fitting TRBD1. The J call may not be correct, given that the DNA end is closer to TRBJ2-7. CDR3 DNA: TGTGCCAGCAGTTTACAGGGGAATAGGAACGAGCAGTACTTC. Amino acid sequence: CASSLQGNRNEQYF.